Detailed here is one T cell receptor (beta chain). One Seattle source followed patients from active infection through their disease course. This sample was taken from a study of blood T cell repertoires in COVID-19. Study as a whole: PBMCs, B-cell-depleted T cells, or T cells provided the cDNA or gDNA that made up the material.

The germline gives CDR1 MNHEY, CDR2 SVGAGI. V trimming: 5 bases; J trimming: 4 bases; junction bases outside the gene matches: 6. This CDR3 is built from 14 residues. Methods used by the authors: Nucleated cell number was recorded as an estimate derived from reference gene primer amplification. Assay used: immunoSEQ multiplex PCR; TCRdb lists only in-frame clones, some missing. The V and J calls and clone size were taken over from that table, and D and trimming were inferred from the DNA. The repertoire consists of some 450,000 clones, with about 87% occurring once and the leading ten covering roughly 12%.

Sequencing input: peripheral blood. J is TRBJ1-1 and V is TRBV6-5; 8 bases are shared with TRBD1. The sequence derives from a woman aged 45-65 years with COVID-19, enrolled during active disease. Here the CDR3 DNA reads TGTGCCAGCAGTCTTGGACAGGGAGGCACTGAAGCTTTCTTT. Encoded protein: CASSLGQGGTEAFF.